The 9 T cell receptor beta chains below were found in one sample sequenced in a study of T cells in localized non-small cell lung cancer. The assay was immunoSEQ multiplex PCR, and TCRdb's table has in-frame clones only and misses some. The data hold 60,000 or so clones, with roughly 79% observed a single time. The sample consisted of PBMCs, taken before any cancer treatment. These receptors all come from a man aged 40 to 70 with stage II lung adenocarcinoma.

The rearrangement uses TRBV2 and TRBJ1-5; D call uncertain. The CDR3 has 14 residues. CDR1 SNHLY and CDR2 FYNNEI come from the germline V gene. V shed 0 bases and J shed 7 bases, with 10 bases lying between them. CDR3: CASSEAGGRQPQHF. CDR3 DNA sequence: TGTGCCAGCAGTGAAGCGGGAGGGAGACAGCCCCAGCATTTT.

The chain links TRBV25-1 to TRBJ1-5; 7 nucleotides match TRBD1. CDR1 MGHDK and CDR2 SYGVNS come from the germline V gene. CDR3 length: 14 residues. Trimming removed 1 base from V and 6 bases from J; junction bases left unmatched: 3. CDR3: CASSEWGQSQPQHF. CDR3 DNA sequence: TGTGCCAGCAGTGAATGGGGACAGTCTCAGCCCCAGCATTTT. Based on the CDR3 plus reference TRBV25-1 and TRBJ1-5, the full variable domain is EADIYQTPRYLVIGTGKKITLECSQTMGHDKMYWYQQDPGMELHLIHYSYGVNSTEKGDLSSESTVSRIRTEHFPLTLESARPSHTSQYLCASSEWGQSQPQHFGDGTRLSIL.

This clone showed up just once. This chain connects TRBV18 to TRBJ1-1, with a weak D call TRBD1 (5 bases). The V end was cut by 4 bases, the J end by 5 bases, with 11 bases between. This CDR3 spans 13 amino acids. Germline V gene data show CDR1 as KGHSH and CDR2 as LQKENI. CDR3 sequence: CASSLYKGTEAFF. CDR3 DNA sequence: TGTGCCAGCTCACTCTACAAGGGGACTGAAGCTTTCTTT.

The chain has TRBV19 and TRBJ1-4, with TRBD1 identical over 7 bases. Germline values: CDR1 LNHDA, CDR2 SQIVND (reference sequence). The CDR3 covers 13 residues. The junction had 6 bases not matched to a gene; V was cut back by 7 bases and J by 7 bases. CDR3 in amino acids: CASTETGVEKLFF. The CDR3 nucleotides are TGTGCCAGTACCGAAACAGGGGTTGAAAAACTGTTTTTT.

The gene calls are TRBV6-1 and TRBJ1-1; 10 nucleotides line up with TRBD1. With 4 bases clipped from V and 8 bases from J, the junction kept 4 bases outside the gene matches. The CDR3 runs 13 residues. In germline, CDR1 is MNHNS, CDR2 SASEGT. The CDR3 spells CASSVRGQGEAFF. In DNA, the CDR3 is TGTGCCAGCAGTGTCCGGGGACAGGGGGAAGCTTTCTTT.

The chain combines TRBV14 with TRBJ2-7; no clear D. V was cut by 4 bases and J by 3 bases, with 7 bases left in between. This CDR3 has 12 amino acids. Germline loops: CDR1 SGHDN, CDR2 FVKESK. CDR3 nucleotides: TGTGCCAGCAGCCTGTGGGGCTACGAGCAGTACTTC. Translated: CASSLWGYEQYF.

This clone was detected only once. This sequence joins TRBV2 and TRBJ2-3; D call uncertain. The CDR3 is 12 residues long. Germline CDR1 SNHLY, CDR2 FYNNEI. The ends were cut back, 7 bases at V and 4 bases at J, with 9 bases in the middle. The chain's CDR3 is CASNRVSDTQYF. CDR3 nucleotides: TGTGCCAGCAACCGAGTCTCAGATACGCAGTATTTT.

The chain joins TRBV29-1 to TRBJ1-2; 7 positions agree with TRBD1. V lost 4 bases and J lost 8; bases outside the gene matches: 10. Germline V gives CDR1 SQVTM, CDR2 ANQGSEA. This CDR3 is built from 13 residues. The CDR3: CSVGDGGTAGYTF. The CDR3 nucleotides are TGCAGCGTTGGGGATGGTGGGACAGCGGGCTACACCTTC.

The V and J genes are TRBV7-8 and TRBJ2-4; 11 nucleotides agree with TRBD2. The CDR3 has 15 amino acids. Germline-derived CDR1 and CDR2 are SGHVS and FQNEAQ. V shed 1 base, J shed 6 bases, and the junction held 2 bases outside the gene matches. Here the CDR3 reads CASSLELAGANIQYF. The CDR3 DNA follows: TGTGCCAGCAGCTTAGAACTAGCGGGGGCAAACATTCAGTACTTC.